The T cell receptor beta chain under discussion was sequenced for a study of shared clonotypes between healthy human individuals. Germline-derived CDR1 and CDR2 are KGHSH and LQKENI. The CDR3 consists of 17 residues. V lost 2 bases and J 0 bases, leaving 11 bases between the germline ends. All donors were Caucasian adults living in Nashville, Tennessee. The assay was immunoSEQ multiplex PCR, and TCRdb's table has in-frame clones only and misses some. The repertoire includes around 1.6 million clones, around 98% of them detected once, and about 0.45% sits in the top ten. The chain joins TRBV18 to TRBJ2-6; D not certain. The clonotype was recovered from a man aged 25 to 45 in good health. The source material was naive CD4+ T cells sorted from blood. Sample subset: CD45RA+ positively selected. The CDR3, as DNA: TGTGCCAGCTCACCAGTCCCACAGAGCTCTGGGGCCAACGTCCTGACTTTC. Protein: CASSPVPQSSGANVLTF. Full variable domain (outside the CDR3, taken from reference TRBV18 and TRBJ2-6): NAGVMQNPRHLVRRRGQEARLRCSPMKGHSHVYWYRQLPEEGLKFMVYLQKENIIDESGMPKERFSAEFPKEGPSILRIQQVVRGDSAAYFCASSPVPQSSGANVLTFGAGSRLTVL.